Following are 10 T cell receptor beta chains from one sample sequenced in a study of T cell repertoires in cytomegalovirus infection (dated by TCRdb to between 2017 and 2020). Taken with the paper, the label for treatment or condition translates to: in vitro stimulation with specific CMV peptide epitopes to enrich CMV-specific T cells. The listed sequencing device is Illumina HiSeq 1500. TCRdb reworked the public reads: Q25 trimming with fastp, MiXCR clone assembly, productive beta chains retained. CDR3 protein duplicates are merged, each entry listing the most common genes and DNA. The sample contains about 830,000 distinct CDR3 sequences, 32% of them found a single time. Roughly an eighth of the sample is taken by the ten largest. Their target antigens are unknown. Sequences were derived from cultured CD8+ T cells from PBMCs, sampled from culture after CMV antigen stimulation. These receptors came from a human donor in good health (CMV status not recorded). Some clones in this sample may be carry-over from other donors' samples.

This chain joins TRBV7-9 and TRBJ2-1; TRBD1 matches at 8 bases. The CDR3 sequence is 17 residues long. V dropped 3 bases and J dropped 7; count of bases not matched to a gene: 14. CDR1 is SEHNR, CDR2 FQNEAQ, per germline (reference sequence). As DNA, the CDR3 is TGTGCCAGCAGCTTGGGACAGGTCCATCACTCGGGTAATGAGCAGTTCTTC. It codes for CASSLGQVHHSGNEQFF.

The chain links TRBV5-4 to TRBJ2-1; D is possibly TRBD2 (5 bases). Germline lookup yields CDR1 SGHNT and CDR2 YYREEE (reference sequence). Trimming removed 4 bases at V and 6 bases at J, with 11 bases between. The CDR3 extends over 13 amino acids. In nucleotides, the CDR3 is TGTGCCAGCAGCAGCGGACTCACCAATGAGCAGTTCTTC. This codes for CASSSGLTNEQFF.

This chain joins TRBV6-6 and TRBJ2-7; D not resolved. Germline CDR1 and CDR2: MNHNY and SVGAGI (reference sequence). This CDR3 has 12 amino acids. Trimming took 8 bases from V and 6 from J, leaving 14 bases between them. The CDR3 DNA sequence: TGTGCCAGCGGTTCCTCTGTACCCGAGCAGTACTTC. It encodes CASGSSVPEQYF.

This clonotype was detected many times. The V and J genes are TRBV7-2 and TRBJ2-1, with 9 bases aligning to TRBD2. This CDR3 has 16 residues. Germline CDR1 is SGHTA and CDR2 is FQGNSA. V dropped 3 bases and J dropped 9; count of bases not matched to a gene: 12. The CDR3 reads CASSFSGTSPWREQFF. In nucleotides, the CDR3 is TGTGCCAGCAGCTTCTCCGGGACTAGCCCCTGGCGTGAGCAGTTCTTC.

CDR3 in amino acids: CASSEDYFGGSQPQHF. The CDR3 nucleotides are TGTGCCAGCAGTGAAGATTACTTTGGGGGAAGTCAGCCCCAGCATTTT. V gene TRBV6-1 combines with J gene TRBJ1-5, with D perhaps matching TRBD1 (5 bases). Per germline, CDR1 MNHNS and CDR2 SASEGT. The CDR3 extends over 16 amino acids. The V gene lost 1 base and the J gene lost 6 bases, with 16 bases spanning the gap.

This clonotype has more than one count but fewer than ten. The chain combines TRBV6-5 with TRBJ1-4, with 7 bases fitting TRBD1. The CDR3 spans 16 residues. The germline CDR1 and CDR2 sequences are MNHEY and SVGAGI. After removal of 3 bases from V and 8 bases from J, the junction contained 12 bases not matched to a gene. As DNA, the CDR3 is TGTGCCAGCAGTTATAGCCTCGGGACAGCGGAGGAAAAACTGTTTTTT. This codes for CASSYSLGTAEEKLFF.

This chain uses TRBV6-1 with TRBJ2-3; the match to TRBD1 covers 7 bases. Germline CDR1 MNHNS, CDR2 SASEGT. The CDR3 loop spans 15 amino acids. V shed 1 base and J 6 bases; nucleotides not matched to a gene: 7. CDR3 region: CASSEVGRGLDTQYF. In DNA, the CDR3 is TGTGCCAGCAGTGAAGTAGGTAGGGGGCTGGATACGCAGTATTTT.

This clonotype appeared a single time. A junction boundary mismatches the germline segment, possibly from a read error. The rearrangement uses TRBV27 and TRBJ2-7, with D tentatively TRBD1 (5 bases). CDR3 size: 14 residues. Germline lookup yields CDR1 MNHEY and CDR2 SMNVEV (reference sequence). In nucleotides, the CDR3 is TGTGTCAGCAGTTTTCAGGGTTACTCCTACGAGCAGTACTTC. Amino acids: CVSSFQGYSYEQYF.

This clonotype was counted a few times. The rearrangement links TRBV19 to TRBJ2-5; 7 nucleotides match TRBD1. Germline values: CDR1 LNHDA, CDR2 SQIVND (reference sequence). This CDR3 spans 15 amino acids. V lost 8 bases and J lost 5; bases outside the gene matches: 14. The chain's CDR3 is CASRDSSRGVETQYF. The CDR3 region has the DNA TGTGCCAGTCGGGACAGTTCAAGGGGAGTGGAGACCCAGTACTTC.

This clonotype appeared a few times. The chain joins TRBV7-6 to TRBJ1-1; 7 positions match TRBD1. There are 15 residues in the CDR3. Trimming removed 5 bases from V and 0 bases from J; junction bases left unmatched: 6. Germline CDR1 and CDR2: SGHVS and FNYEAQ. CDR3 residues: CASSHRDSMNTEAFF. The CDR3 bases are TGTGCCAGCAGCCATCGGGACAGCATGAACACTGAAGCTTTCTTT.